These 25 T cell receptor beta chains came from one sample sequenced in a study of CD8 T cells in ankylosing spondylitis. MiXCR, run by TCRdb on the 5' RACE reads, gives a single entry per CDR3 protein. The sample has just over 300,000 distinct CDR3 sequences; 20% are singletons. The specimen sequenced was blood, either unsorted or a sorted T cell fraction (not recorded which). The receptor source for this set is a female donor with ankylosing spondylitis or in good health (not recorded which).

The chain carries TRBV9 and TRBJ2-5; the match to TRBD2 covers 9 bases. Germline CDR1 and CDR2: SGDLS and YYNGEE. CDR3 length: 14 residues. Trimming cost V 2 bases and J 2 bases; bases outside gene matches: 1. Written as DNA, the CDR3 is TGTGCCAGCAGCGTTACTAGCGGGCAAGAGACCCAGTACTTC. It translates to CASSVTSGQETQYF.

J is TRBJ1-1 and V is TRBV29-1; no definite D call. The germline CDR1 and CDR2 sequences are SQVTM and ANQGSEA. The CDR3 loop spans 11 amino acids. Trimming stripped 4 bases from V and 0 bases from J, with 3 bases between. The CDR3 DNA reads as TGCAGCGTTGGTCTGAACACTGAAGCTTTCTTT. Amino acids: CSVGLNTEAFF.

This clonotype was counted only a few times. The J gene is TRBJ2-3, the V gene TRBV10-3, with TRBD2 matching 7 bases. The CDR3 extends over 14 amino acids. The germline V gene has CDR1 ENHRY and CDR2 SYGVKD. The ends lost 11 bases at V and 5 bases at J; junction bases unmatched: 13. DNA for the CDR3: TGTGCCCCCCCAGGGCGGGAGAGGGTAGATACGCAGTATTTT. Amino acids: CAPPGRERVDTQYF.

This chain joins TRBV20-1 and TRBJ2-3; 8 bases agree with TRBD2. V lost 6 bases and J lost 3; bases outside the gene matches: 8. Germline-derived CDR1 and CDR2 are DFQATT and SNEGSKA (reference sequence). The length of the CDR3 is 14 residues. The CDR3 DNA reads TGCAGTGCCTGCTTAGCGGGACGGACAGATACGCAGTATTTT. Translating it yields CSACLAGRTDTQYF.

V gene TRBV10-3 combines with J gene TRBJ1-4; 11 nucleotides align to TRBD1. CDR1 is ENHRY and CDR2 is SYGVKD in the germline V gene. The CDR3 has 15 amino acids. The ends lost 7 bases at V and 4 bases at J; junction bases unmatched: 5. This CDR3 is CAIIGQGAFNEKLFF. In nucleotides, the CDR3 is TGTGCCATCATTGGACAGGGGGCTTTTAATGAAAAACTGTTTTTT.

V and J are TRBV20-1 and TRBJ2-1, with D perhaps TRBD2 (5 bases). The CDR3 is made up of 15 amino acids. Trimming took off 2 bases at V and 4 bases at J, with 15 bases between the two ends. CDR1 DFQATT and CDR2 SNEGSKA come from the germline V gene (reference sequence). CDR3 loop: CSARRDGMGYNEQFF. CDR3 coding DNA: TGCAGTGCTAGACGAGACGGGATGGGGTACAATGAGCAGTTCTTC.

This clonotype was seen repeatedly, ten times or more. The chain carries TRBV29-1 and TRBJ2-2; 8 positions agree with TRBD2. The CDR3 runs 13 residues. Germline assignment: CDR1 SQVTM and CDR2 ANQGSEA. V shed 4 bases and J 3 bases; nucleotides not matched to a gene: 1. For the CDR3, the DNA is TGCAGCGTTGGGACTAGCTACACCGGGGAGCTGTTTTTT. Translated: CSVGTSYTGELFF.

There are a few counts of this clonotype. The chain links TRBV20-1 to TRBJ2-7; D is possibly TRBD2 (5 bases). The V and J ends lost 5 bases and 0 bases respectively, with 14 bases between them. The CDR3 totals 14 residues. Germline V gene sequence: CDR1 DFQATT, CDR2 SNEGSKA (reference sequence). This CDR3 is CSAPLAPSSYEQYF. The CDR3, as DNA: TGCAGTGCTCCCCTAGCTCCTAGCTCCTACGAGCAGTACTTC.

The chain couples TRBV4-3 to TRBJ2-1; TRBD1 is a possible D gene (5 bases). Looked up from germline, CDR1 is LGHNA and CDR2 is YSLEER. Deletions cut 0 bases from V and 6 bases from J, with 15 bases between. The CDR3 extends over 16 amino acids. The CDR3 region has the DNA TGCGCCAGCAGCCAAGACGGCGGAGCTAGGGGCAATGAGCAGTTCTTC. Translated: CASSQDGGARGNEQFF.

In its sample, this clonotype was seen many times. The chain joins TRBV6-1 to TRBJ2-2, with D hard to call. Germline lookup yields CDR1 MNHNS and CDR2 SASEGT. The CDR3 has 13 residues. V lost 6 bases, J lost 2 bases, and 7 bases lay in between. The CDR3 protein is CASRPLNTGELFF. As DNA, the CDR3 is TGTGCCAGCAGACCCTTAAACACCGGGGAGCTGTTTTTT.

The V gene is TRBV27, the J gene TRBJ2-1, with D tentatively TRBD1 (6 bases). The V end was cut by 6 bases, the J end by 15 bases, with 21 bases between. Germline CDR1 MNHEY, CDR2 SMNVEV (reference sequence). This CDR3 region has 13 residues. The CDR3 sequence: CASRGTPPSVRFF. The CDR3 DNA sequence: TGTGCCAGCAGGGGGACACCTCCAAGTGTCCGGTTCTTC.

The chain links TRBV24-1 to TRBJ1-5; unclear D gene. Germline CDR1 KGHDR, CDR2 SFDVKD. The CDR3 sequence is 13 residues long. The ends were cut back, 4 bases at V and 2 bases at J, with 5 bases in the middle. In nucleotides, the CDR3 is TGTGCCACCAGTGAGCGGGGCAATCAGCCCCAGCATTTT. Its translation: CATSERGNQPQHF.

This clonotype was seen more than once but under ten times. The chain has TRBV7-9 and TRBJ2-1; D might be TRBD1 or TRBD2, each matching 6 bases. Germline loops: CDR1 SEHNR, CDR2 FQNEAQ (reference sequence). This CDR3 has 14 residues. V was cut by 5 bases and J by 7 bases, with 15 bases left in between. The CDR3 DNA follows: TGTGCCAGCAGCCGACCTCTAGGGGGGAATGAGCAGTTCTTC. Translated: CASSRPLGGNEQFF.

CDR3 sequence reads: CASSLGQGRYEKLFF. CDR3 nucleotide sequence: TGCGCCAGCAGCTTGGGACAGGGACGATATGAAAAACTGTTTTTT. The chain couples TRBV5-1 to TRBJ1-4; 7 nucleotides match TRBD1. The germline gives CDR1 SGHRS, CDR2 YFSETQ. This CDR3 spans 15 amino acids. After removal of 0 bases from V and 6 bases from J, the junction contained 5 bases not matched to a gene.

The chain couples TRBV5-1 to TRBJ2-1, with 7 bases lining up with TRBD2. Germline V gene data show CDR1 as SGHRS and CDR2 as YFSETQ. V shed 7 bases and J 10 bases; nucleotides not matched to a gene: 8. The CDR3 length is 12 residues. CDR3 sequence: CASGQGGVEQFF. The CDR3, as DNA: TGCGCCAGCGGCCAGGGAGGGGTGGAGCAGTTCTTC.

The chain carries TRBV12-3 or TRBV12-4 and TRBJ1-1; unclear D gene. V lost 6 bases and J 0 bases, leaving 14 bases between the germline ends. This CDR3 has 15 amino acids. CDR3 protein: CASSLRVGMNTEAFF. CDR3 bases: TGTGCCAGCAGCCTACGGGTCGGGATGAACACTGAAGCTTTCTTT.

This clonotype was seen more than once but under ten times. This sequence joins TRBV19 and TRBJ2-1; 7 bases fit TRBD2. Germline loops: CDR1 LNHDA, CDR2 SQIVND (reference sequence). The ends lost 7 bases at V and 12 bases at J; junction bases unmatched: 9. The CDR3 has 12 residues. CDR3 in amino acids: CASTSPGGGQFF. CDR3 coding DNA: TGTGCCAGTACCTCACCGGGGGGTGGGCAGTTCTTC.

J is TRBJ2-7 and V is TRBV20-1; 10 bases are shared with TRBD2. Trimming took 6 bases from V and 2 from J; bases not matched to a gene: 10. The CDR3 loop spans 15 amino acids. Germline CDR1 reads DFQATT; CDR2 reads SNEGSKA (reference sequence). CDR3 coding DNA: TGCAGTGCGCTCATAGCGGGAGGACCAACCTACGAGCAGTACTTC. This codes for CSALIAGGPTYEQYF.

In this sample, this clonotype turned up a few times. The rearrangement uses TRBV27 and TRBJ1-2; D unresolved. V was shortened by 5 bases and J by 7 bases, with 14 bases between the two germline ends. The CDR3 totals 13 residues. CDR1 and CDR2 from the germline V gene are MNHEY and SMNVEV (reference sequence). For the CDR3, the DNA is TGTGCCAGCAGTCCGGCGCGGGCTATTGGCTACACCTTC. This codes for CASSPARAIGYTF.

The V gene is TRBV20-1, the J gene TRBJ1-6; D is unresolved. Germline V lookup: CDR1 DFQATT, CDR2 SNEGSKA (reference sequence). This CDR3 region has 13 residues. V was shortened by 3 bases and J by 10 bases, with 13 bases between the two germline ends. CDR3 nucleotides: TGCAGTGCTAGGGGCCCCGCGGAATCACCCCTCCACTTT. Translated, it gives CSARGPAESPLHF.

Here the CDR3 reads CASSLGSRDTEAFF. CDR3 DNA: TGTGCCAGCAGCTTAGGATCGAGGGACACTGAAGCTTTCTTT. V is TRBV7-2 and J is TRBJ1-1; no clear D. Germline V gives CDR1 SGHTA, CDR2 FQGNSA. Deletions cut 1 base from V and 3 bases from J, with 9 bases between. This CDR3 has 14 residues.

This clonotype was counted ten times or more. The chain carries TRBV20-1 and TRBJ2-7; the D gene could be TRBD1 or TRBD2 (5 bases each). With 3 bases removed from V and 5 bases from J, the gap between germline ends came to 20 bases. The CDR3 runs to 15 residues. Germline lookup yields CDR1 DFQATT and CDR2 SNEGSKA (reference sequence). The CDR3 loop is CSASPGQGAFNEQYF. Here the CDR3 DNA reads TGCAGTGCTAGCCCAGGGCAGGGAGCTTTCAACGAGCAGTACTTC.

The sample holds one count of this clonotype. This chain uses TRBV21-1 with TRBJ2-2; the table names TRBD2, a call not compared with the DNA. TRBV21-1 is a recognized pseudogene. There are 19 residues in the CDR3. CDR3 sequence (DNA): TGTGCCAGCAGTATCGGGACTAGCGGGAGTCTCGCGAACACCGGGGAGCTGTTTTTT. This sequence encodes CASSIGTSGSLANTGELFF.

The chain is built from TRBV12-3 or TRBV12-4 and TRBJ1-5; 10 bases align to TRBD1. V shed 3 bases, J shed 6 bases, and the junction held 8 bases outside the gene matches. This CDR3 is built from 16 residues. DNA for the CDR3: TGTGCCAGCAGTTTTTCCCGACAGGGGGCTAGTCAGCCCCAGCATTTT. As protein: CASSFSRQGASQPQHF.

This clonotype showed up just a few times. This chain uses TRBV2 with TRBJ1-1, with D possibly TRBD1 on 6 matching bases. The V gene's germline CDR1 is SNHLY and CDR2 FYNNEI. This CDR3 is built from 14 residues. With 8 bases removed from V and 2 bases from J, the gap between germline ends came to 15 bases. CDR3 in amino acids: CASVSGHSNTEAFF. The CDR3 bases are TGTGCCAGCGTTTCGGGACACTCAAACACTGAAGCTTTCTTT.